This paragraph reports one T cell receptor (beta chain). The antigen remains unidentified. The entry originates in a study of cytomegalovirus exposure and HLA in healthy donors. Whole-study results and caveats: The study labeled fewer than 200 TCR beta chains cytomegalovirus-associated.

The CDR3 is 19 residues long. Germline V lookup: CDR1 ENHRY, CDR2 SYGVKD. Trimming cost V 5 bases and J 4 bases, with 28 bases left between them. TCRdb's copy holds only in-frame clones and misses some; the assay was immunoSEQ multiplex PCR. The table records about 130,000 clones, 75% to 90% of them present only once. The V call is TRBV10-3, the J call TRBJ2-3; a weak D match, TRBD2 (5 bases). This sequence was found in a woman aged 18-29 years in good health and CMV-seronegative. Material for sequencing was PBMCs. The CDR3 DNA follows: TGTGCCATCAGTTTCCTCCTTGTGGGAGCGAAGGCGGGCCCAGATACGCAGTATTTT. It encodes CAISFLLVGAKAGPDTQYF.